Below are 24 T cell receptor beta chains sequenced from a single sample in a study of blood T cell repertoires in COVID-19. Some clones are missing from TCRdb's copy, which holds only in-frame ones; the method was immunoSEQ multiplex PCR. This sample carries about 200,000 clones, around 83% of them seen once, and the ten largest clones take about a tenth. Sequencing input: peripheral blood. These receptors were obtained from a woman between 45 and 65 years old with COVID-19, enrolled during active disease.

This chain links TRBV12-5 with TRBJ2-7; TRBD1 matches 8 bases. Germline V gives CDR1 LGHNT, CDR2 FRNRAP. Trimming cost V 2 bases and J 0 bases; bases outside gene matches: 3. The CDR3 is made up of 15 amino acids. CDR3 sequence reads: CASGLSGQASYEQYV. As DNA, the CDR3 is TGTGCTAGTGGTTTGTCGGGACAGGCCTCCTACGAGCAGTACGTC.

This clone appeared a single time. The chain is built from TRBV19 and TRBJ2-1; TRBD1 matches 10 bases. V trimming: 6 bases; J trimming: 3 bases; junction bases outside the gene matches: 11. There are 17 residues in the CDR3. Germline CDR1 reads LNHDA; CDR2 reads SQIVND (reference sequence). In DNA, the CDR3 is TGTGCCAGTAGACCTCTGACAGGGGGCCTTCTCTACAATGAGCAGTTCTTC. Its translation: CASRPLTGGLLYNEQFF.

The chain is built from TRBV19 and TRBJ2-1; 12 nucleotides agree with TRBD1. This CDR3 contains 13 residues. CDR1 LNHDA and CDR2 SQIVND come from the germline V gene (reference sequence). V was pared by 10 bases and J by 6 bases, with 4 bases of the junction left unmatched. In nucleotides, the CDR3 is TGTGCCACTAGGGACAGGGGGCTCAATGAGCAGTTCTTC. This translates into CATRDRGLNEQFF.

This chain links TRBV6-5 with TRBJ1-2, with 8 nucleotides matching TRBD1. V trimming: 7 bases; J trimming: 6 bases; junction bases outside the gene matches: 4. The CDR3 sequence is 12 residues long. The germline V gene encodes CDR1 MNHEY and CDR2 SVGAGI. CDR3 in DNA: TGTGCCAGCACGCAGGGGGCGGATGGCTACACCTTC. It is translated as CASTQGADGYTF.

The gene calls are TRBV29-1 and TRBJ2-1; weak D call: TRBD1 (6 bases). The germline CDR1 and CDR2 sequences are SQVTM and ANQGSEA. The V end lost 4 bases, the J end lost 0 bases, and 19 bases lay between the germline ends. The CDR3 runs to 17 residues. CDR3 in amino acids: CSVGGTPTSSSYNEQFF. CDR3 nucleotide sequence: TGCAGCGTTGGGGGGACACCTACATCGAGCTCCTACAATGAGCAGTTCTTC.

The rearrangement joins TRBV5-4 to TRBJ2-5, with 10 bases that match TRBD2. Germline-derived CDR1 and CDR2 are SGHNT and YYREEE (reference sequence). The V gene end was trimmed by 0 bases and the J gene end by 3 bases; junction bases not matched to a gene: 5. This CDR3 is built from 16 residues. The CDR3 bases are TGTGCCAGCAGCTTGGCTAGCGGGGGAAGGGAAGAGACCCAGTACTTC. It codes for CASSLASGGREETQYF.

The chain links TRBV19 to TRBJ2-3; D ambiguous. The CDR3 contains 13 residues. The germline gives CDR1 LNHDA, CDR2 SQIVND (reference sequence). Trimming cost V 3 bases and J 4 bases, with 8 bases left between them. CDR3: CASSISPADTQYF. CDR3 DNA: TGTGCCAGTAGTATTTCTCCTGCAGATACGCAGTATTTT.

The chain couples TRBV19 to TRBJ1-5; the match to TRBD1 covers 10 bases. V lost 4 bases to trimming and J lost 1 base; unmatched junction nucleotides: 10. Germline loops: CDR1 LNHDA, CDR2 SQIVND (reference sequence). The CDR3 spans 18 residues. The CDR3 bases are TGTGCCAGTAGTAGACTAATACGACAGGGGGCGAGCAATCAGCCCCAGCATTTT. Its translation is CASSRLIRQGASNQPQHF.

This chain links TRBV18 with TRBJ2-5; 8 nucleotides line up with TRBD2. The CDR3 covers 15 residues. Germline lookup yields CDR1 KGHSH and CDR2 LQKENI. V gave up 3 bases and J gave up 1 base; unmatched junction bases: 4. CDR3 coding DNA: TGTGCCAGCTCACCCGGCGGGGGGCGCCAAGAGACCCAGTACTTC. It is translated as CASSPGGGRQETQYF. Full variable domain (remainder filled in from reference TRBV18 and TRBJ2-5): NAGVMQNPRHLVRRRGQEARLRCSPMKGHSHVYWYRQLPEEGLKFMVYLQKENIIDESGMPKERFSAEFPKEGPSILRIQQVVRGDSAAYFCASSPGGGRQETQYFGPGTRLLVL.

The chain links TRBV7-8 to TRBJ2-3; 7 nucleotides align to TRBD2. This CDR3 is 17 amino acids long. Germline V CDR1 and CDR2: SGHVS, FQNEAQ. Trimming at V came to 2 bases and at J to 6 bases, leaving 14 bases not matched to a gene. CDR3 nucleotide sequence: TGTGCCAGCAGCTTAACCCCTTTTGGGGGGGGAGTTGATACGCAGTATTTT. Protein sequence: CASSLTPFGGGVDTQYF.

This chain links TRBV20-1 with TRBJ1-1; D is unclear. Trimming took 4 bases from V and 11 from J, leaving 5 bases between them. CDR1 DFQATT and CDR2 SNEGSKA come from the germline V gene (reference sequence). The CDR3 loop spans 8 amino acids. CDR3 nucleotides: TGCAGTGCTAAACGGGCTTTCTTT. Its protein is CSAKRAFF.

The chain uses TRBV7-2 and TRBJ1-2; TRBD1 might be the D (5 bases). Germline CDR1 and CDR2: SGHTA and FQGNSA. The V end was cut by 1 base, the J end by 5 bases, with 11 bases between. This CDR3 has 14 residues. As DNA, the CDR3 is TGTGCCAGCAGCTTAGGGGGCTATCGGTATGGCTACACCTTC. Its protein is CASSLGGYRYGYTF. The full variable domain, completed using reference TRBV7-2 and TRBJ1-2, is GAGVSQSPSNKVTEKGKDVELRCDPISGHTALYWYRQSLGQGLEFLIYFQGNSAPDKSGLPSDRFSAERTGGSVSTLTIQRTQQEDSAVYLCASSLGGYRYGYTFGSGTRLTVV.

The genes are TRBV6-5 and TRBJ1-1, with a weak D call TRBD1 (6 bases). Deletions cut 7 bases from V and 8 bases from J, with 17 bases between. CDR3 length: 13 amino acids. Germline assignment: CDR1 MNHEY and CDR2 SVGAGI. Here the CDR3 reads CASTLQGSEEAFF. The CDR3 DNA is TGTGCCAGCACCCTCCAGGGGTCGGAAGAAGCTTTCTTT.

The rearrangement links TRBV3-1 (or the pseudogene TRBV3-2) to TRBJ2-7, with TRBD2 matching over 11 bases. From germline, CDR1 is LGHDT and CDR2 YNNKEL (reference sequence). The CDR3 runs to 14 residues. CDR3 residues: CASSGGQTIYEQYF. The CDR3 nucleotides read TGTGCATCTAGCGGGGGGCAGACTATCTACGAGCAGTACTTC.

V is TRBV30 and J is TRBJ2-1, with TRBD1 matching over 9 bases. The germline V gene encodes CDR1 GTSNPN and CDR2 SVGIG (reference sequence). V lost 1 base, J lost 7 bases, and 2 bases stayed unmatched. The CDR3 totals 13 residues. The CDR3 sequence is CAWSGGTGNEQFF. CDR3 sequence (DNA): TGTGCCTGGAGTGGGGGGACAGGGAATGAGCAGTTCTTC. The complete variable domain, with remaining parts taken from reference TRBV30 and TRBJ2-1, reads SQTIHQWPATLVQPVGSPLSLECTVEGTSNPNLYWYRQAAGRGLQLLFYSVGIGQISSEVPQNLSASRPQDRQFILSSKKLLLSDSGFYLCAWSGGTGNEQFFGPGTRLTVL.

The chain is built from TRBV19 and TRBJ2-2; D is possibly TRBD2 (6 bases). Germline V gene sequence: CDR1 LNHDA, CDR2 SQIVND (reference sequence). Between the trimmed V and J ends, which lost 4 bases and 5 bases, there was a span of 11 bases. The length of the CDR3 is 14 residues. The CDR3: CASSSPEGTGELFF. In nucleotides, the CDR3 is TGTGCCAGTAGTAGCCCGGAGGGAACCGGGGAGCTGTTTTTT.

The CDR3, as DNA: TGTGCCAGCGGCGGACAGTTGAACACTGAAGCTTTCTTT. Encoded protein: CASGGQLNTEAFF. The chain is built from TRBV3-1 (or the pseudogene TRBV3-2) and TRBJ1-1, with D possibly being TRBD1 (6 bases). The CDR3 extends over 13 amino acids. Germline V gene lookup returns CDR1 LGHDT and CDR2 YNNKEL (reference sequence). Deletions cut 8 bases from V and 0 bases from J, with 10 bases between.

The chain combines TRBV5-1 with TRBJ2-7; D is possibly TRBD1 (6 bases). This CDR3 is built from 17 residues. V was pared by 4 bases and J by 4 bases, with 24 bases between. In germline, CDR1 is SGHRS, CDR2 YFSETQ. For the CDR3, the DNA is TGCGCCAGCAGCCTTCGGACCCGACAGGCCGCACCATACGAGCAGTACTTC. It specifies CASSLRTRQAAPYEQYF.

The sample holds a few counts of this clone. The chain uses TRBV27 and TRBJ2-4; perhaps TRBD2 as D (5 bases). Germline CDR1 is MNHEY and CDR2 is SMNVEV (reference sequence). V lost 8 bases, J lost 3 bases, and 17 bases lay in between. The CDR3 loop spans 15 amino acids. The CDR3 sequence is CASGSRFRDKNIQYF. The CDR3 coding sequence is TGTGCCAGCGGGAGTCGGTTTCGGGACAAAAACATTCAGTACTTC.

V and J are TRBV6-2 or TRBV6-3 and TRBJ1-6; 7 positions agree with TRBD1. Germline V gives CDR1 MNHEY, CDR2 SVGEGT. This CDR3 is built from 15 residues. Losses at the gene ends were 0 bases for V and 5 bases for J; bases not matched to a gene: 1. The CDR3 nucleotides read TGTGCCAGCAGTTACTCGACAGGGAATAATTCACCCCTCCACTTT. It codes for CASSYSTGNNSPLHF.

The chain uses TRBV5-1 and TRBJ2-7; tentative D call: TRBD1 (6 bases). Germline-derived CDR1 and CDR2 are SGHRS and YFSETQ. Trimming took off 4 bases at V and 1 base at J, with 12 bases between the two ends. The CDR3 contains 14 residues. CDR3 DNA: TGCGCCAGCAGCCTGGCCGGACAGTCCTACGAGCAGTACTTC. Protein sequence: CASSLAGQSYEQYF.

CDR3: CASSLDRGMAFF. The CDR3 nucleotides are TGCGCCAGCAGCTTGGACCGAGGTATGGCTTTCTTT. The chain uses TRBV5-1 and TRBJ1-1; D unresolved. V lost 0 bases and J 11 bases, leaving 11 bases between the germline ends. Germline lookup yields CDR1 SGHRS and CDR2 YFSETQ. The CDR3 sequence is 12 residues long.

This clone was counted a few times. The rearrangement links TRBV12-3 or TRBV12-4 to TRBJ2-1; TRBD2 matches 12 bases. Germline trimming cut 6 bases from V and 10 bases from J; bases unmatched to any gene: 4. The CDR3 contains 13 residues. Here the CDR3 DNA reads TGTGCCAGCAGCCTCGGACTAGCGGGGGAGCAGTTCTTC. It encodes CASSLGLAGEQFF.

V and J are TRBV7-9 and TRBJ2-3; tentatively, D is TRBD2 (7 bases). Per the germline V gene, CDR1 is SEHNR and CDR2 is FQNEAQ (reference sequence). This CDR3 has 16 amino acids. Trimming cost V 1 base and J 2 bases, with 13 bases left between them. The CDR3 DNA follows: TGTGCCAGCAGCTTAGACGGCGGGGGCCTCACAGATACGCAGTATTTT. Amino acid sequence: CASSLDGGGLTDTQYF.